This T cell receptor beta chain was recovered during a study of PD-1 blockade in mismatch repair-deficient tumors. Germline V gene lookup returns CDR1 MNHNS and CDR2 SASEGT. This CDR3 comprises 13 residues. Trimming cost V 7 bases and J 3 bases, with 13 bases left between them. TCRdb's table, derived via immunoSEQ multiplex PCR, lists solely in-frame clones and lacks some. Of tens of thousands of clones in the sample, around 80% are singletons; the top ten hold roughly 21%. The TCR sequence derives from an adult with mismatch repair-deficient cancer. The sequences come from peripheral blood, collected 12 weeks after starting pembrolizumab. The chain joins TRBV6-1 to TRBJ2-7; D is possibly TRBD1 (5 bases). The CDR3 DNA follows: TGTGCCAGCAAAGTAGGGGTGAGCTACGAGCAGTACTTC. The encoded protein is CASKVGVSYEQYF.